These T cell receptor beta chains were read from a single sample in a study of naive CD8 T cells in extremely preterm neonates. Generated by immunoSEQ multiplex PCR, the TCRdb table keeps only in-frame clones and is missing some. The sample has around 25,000 clones, approximately 88% seen once; the top ten hold approximately 0.84%. Sequencing was carried out using naive CD8+ T cells from cord blood. The receptors stem from a boy who was born preterm. The CDR3 runs from the conserved cysteine through the conserved F or W. A D gene is named only where the DNA matches it firmly. Clone size is shown for a subset of rows, as once, few, many or a class of expanded clone.

>TRBJ1-2|TRBD1|-|TRBV11-3
TGTGCCAGCAGCTTTCCTGGACAGGGGGCGCGGGGCTACACCTTC
CASSFPGQGARGYTF
>TRBJ2-3|-|-|TRBV7-4
TGTGCCAGCAGCCGGGACAGCACAGATACGCAGTATTTT
CASSRDSTDTQYF
>TRBJ2-5|TRBD2|-|TRBV9
TGTGCCAGCAGCGTCTGGGGACTAGCGGGGGGGCAGGAGACCCAGTACTTC
CASSVWGLAGGQETQYF
>TRBJ2-7|TRBD1|-|TRBV6-1
TGTGCCAGCAGTGAAGGGACAGGCGAGCAGTACTTC
CASSEGTGEQYF
>TRBJ1-2|TRBD1|few|TRBV6-5
TGTGCCAGCAGTTACTCGACAGGGGTTGGCTACACCTTC
CASSYSTGVGYTF
>TRBJ2-7|TRBD1|once|TRBV11-2
TGTGCCAGCAGCTTAGGGACAGGTTCCTACGAGCAGTACTTC
CASSLGTGSYEQYF
>TRBJ2-7|TRBD1|-|TRBV5-4
TGTGCCAGCAGCTTGCCCGGGACAGGGGGCTACGAGCAGTACTTC
CASSLPGTGGYEQYF
>TRBJ1-4|-|-|TRBV6-5
TGTGCCAGCAGTTACACAGGTGAAAAACTGTTTTTT
CASSYTGEKLFF
>TRBJ2-7|TRBD1|-|TRBV9
TGTGCCAGCAGCGTAGGGGACAGGGGGTACGAGCAGTACTTC
CASSVGDRGYEQYF
>TRBJ1-3|-|few|TRBV29-1
TGCAGCGTTGACCAGGGAAACACCATATATTTT
CSVDQGNTIYF
>TRBJ2-3|-|-|TRBV5-6
TGTGCCAGCAGCTTGGAGGGGACTCCGCCCGATACGCAGTATTTT
CASSLEGTPPDTQYF
>TRBJ2-5|TRBD2|-|TRBV4-3
TGCGCCAGCAGCCAAGGAAGACTAGCGGGAGAGACCCAGTACTTC
CASSQGRLAGETQYF
>TRBJ1-3|-|-|TRBV10-3
TGTGCCATCAGTGAAGGTGGAAACACCATATATTTT
CAISEGGNTIYF
>TRBJ1-4|TRBD1|-|TRBV9
TGTGCCAGCAGCGGACCGGGACAGGGGGGTTCGGAAAAACTGTTTTTT
CASSGPGQGGSEKLFF
>TRBJ1-1|-|-|TRBV6-1
TGTGCCACCCCAGGCAGGGGAATGAACACTGAAGCTTTCTTT
CATPGRGMNTEAFF
>TRBJ1-3|TRBD1|-|TRBV10-3
TGTGCCATCAGTCCCGGGACAGGGTTGGGAAACACCATATATTTT
CAISPGTGLGNTIYF
>TRBJ2-7|TRBD1|few|TRBV7-9
TGTGCCAGCAGCTTGGTGAGGGGGCACGAGCAGTACTTC
CASSLVRGHEQYF
>TRBJ1-4|TRBD1|-|TRBV14
TGTGCCAGCAGCCAAGAGAGACAGGGGGCGAATGAAAAACTGTTTTTT
CASSQERQGANEKLFF
>TRBJ2-7|-|few|TRBV11-2
TGTGCCAGCAGCTTGGGCTCCTACGAGCAGTACTTC
CASSLGSYEQYF
>TRBJ1-3|-|-|TRBV5-6
TGTGCCAGCAGCTTGGCAAACTCTGGAAACACCATATATTTT
CASSLANSGNTIYF
>TRBJ2-1|-|-|TRBV4-1
TGCGCCAGCAGCCAAGTTACTAGCTCCTACAATGAGCAGTTCTTC
CASSQVTSSYNEQFF
>TRBJ2-7|-|-|TRBV25-1
TGTGCCAGCAGTGAATCCAACAGGCCCTACGAGCAGTACTTC
CASSESNRPYEQYF
>TRBJ1-5|TRBD1|-|TRBV2
TGTGCCAGCAGTGAGGGACAGGGTTTTCAGCCCCAGCATTTT
CASSEGQGFQPQHF
>TRBJ2-1|-|-|TRBV6-5
TGTGCCAGCAGCTCTAGCTCCTACAATGAGCAGTTCTTC
CASSSSSYNEQFF
>TRBJ1-1|-|-|TRBV11-2
TGTGCCAGCAGCTATAAGGTCACTGAAGCTTTCTTT
CASSYKVTEAFF
>TRBJ1-1|-|-|TRBV5-6
TGTGCCAGCAGCTTCACAGGGAACACTGAAGCTTTCTTT
CASSFTGNTEAFF
>TRBJ1-5|-|-|TRBV4-1
TGCGCCAGCAGCCAAGGGGGGGGCCAGCCCCAGCATTTT
CASSQGGGQPQHF
>TRBJ1-4|-|-|TRBV4-1
TGCGCCAGCAGCCAGGGAACTAATGAAAAACTGTTTTTT
CASSQGTNEKLFF
>TRBJ1-1|TRBD1|-|TRBV11-3
TGTGCCAGCAGCTGGACAGGGGGCACTGAAGCTTTCTTT
CASSWTGGTEAFF
>TRBJ1-1|-|-|TRBV30
TGTGCCTGGAGTGTAGTTTGGGACACAGAAGCTTTCTTT
CAWSVVWDTEAFF
>TRBJ1-5|-|-|TRBV5-3
TGTGCCAGAAGCTTGGCAGGGGGCAATCAGCCCCAGCATTTT
CARSLAGGNQPQHF
>TRBJ1-1|TRBD1|-|TRBV10-3
TGTGCCATCAGTCCACAGGGGATGAACACTGAAGCTTTCTTT
CAISPQGMNTEAFF
>TRBJ2-1|-|-|TRBV4-2
TGTGCCAGCAGCCAAGGGCATGAGCAGTTCTTC
CASSQGHEQFF
>TRBJ2-2|-|once|TRBV10-3
TGTGCCATCAGTGCGGGACCAATGGTCACCGGGGAGCTGTTTTTT
CAISAGPMVTGELFF
>TRBJ1-5|-|-|TRBV6-1
TGTGCCAGCAGTGAATGTAGGACAGATCAGCCCCAGCATTTT
CASSECRTDQPQHF
>TRBJ2-7|TRBD1|-|TRBV6-5
TGTGCCAGCAGTTACTCGAACAGGGGGAACGAGCAGTACTTC
CASSYSNRGNEQYF
>TRBJ2-5|TRBD2|-|TRBV6-5
TGTGCCAGCAGTTACACTGGCGGGGGGGAAGAGACCCAGTACTTC
CASSYTGGGEETQYF
>TRBJ1-3|-|few|TRBV7-3
TGTGCCAGCAGCTTATCGCAGGGAACTGGAAACACCATATATTTT
CASSLSQGTGNTIYF
>TRBJ1-2|TRBD1|-|TRBV27
TGTGCCAGCAGTTTGACCGGGACAGGGGGCTATGGCTACACCTTC
CASSLTGTGGYGYTF
>TRBJ2-4|TRBD2|-|TRBV6-5
TGTGCCAGCAGTTTTAGCGGGGGGGCCAAAAACATTCAGTACTTC
CASSFSGGAKNIQYF
>TRBJ2-1|TRBD2|-|TRBV10-3
TGTGCCATCAGTGATATACTAGCGGGGGGGTATGAGCAGTTCTTC
CAISDILAGGYEQFF
>TRBJ1-1|-|-|TRBV6-1
TGTGCCAGCAGTGAAGCGCGGACAGTGAACACTGAAGCTTTCTTT
CASSEARTVNTEAFF
>TRBJ1-2|TRBD1|-|TRBV9
TGTGCCAGCAGCGCGACAGGGAATGGCTACACCTTC
CASSATGNGYTF
>TRBJ2-7|-|-|TRBV6-1
TGTGCCAGCAGCTCCTTCTACGAGCAGTACTTC
CASSSFYEQYF
>TRBJ2-1|TRBD1|-|TRBV25-1
TGTGCCAGCAGTGACAGGGGGCGCTACAATGAGCAGTTCTTC
CASSDRGRYNEQFF
>TRBJ2-1|TRBD1|-|TRBV27
TGTGCCAGCAGTACTGGGACAGGGGGCTACAATGAGCAGTTCTTC
CASSTGTGGYNEQFF
>TRBJ2-1|-|-|TRBV19
TGTGCCAGTAGTATAGGGACTGACAATGAGCAGTTCTTC
CASSIGTDNEQFF
>TRBJ2-7|-|-|TRBV19
TGTGCCAGTAGTAGCGGGCGCTACGAGCAGTACTTC
CASSSGRYEQYF
>TRBJ1-4|TRBD1|-|TRBV10-2
TGCGCCAGCAGACAGGGGGCGAATGAAAAATTGTTTTTT
CASRQGANEKLFF
>TRBJ1-2|TRBD1|few|TRBV27
TGTGCCAGCAGTTTGGGACAGGGCTATGGCTACACCTTC
CASSLGQGYGYTF
>TRBJ2-2|-|few|TRBV12-2
TGTGCAAGTCTCCTCCGGGACAGGGACACCGGGGAGCTGTTTTTT
CASLLRDRDTGELFF
>TRBJ1-2|TRBD1|-|TRBV13
TGTGCCAGCAGCTTAGGCCCAGGGGGGAATGGCTACACCTTC
CASSLGPGGNGYTF
>TRBJ2-7|-|-|TRBV6-5
TGTGCCAGCAGTTACTCGGGCAGTGGGGACGAGCAGTACTTC
CASSYSGSGDEQYF